This TCR beta chain was captured by sequencing in a study of blood T cells in healthy people across ages. The overall study: About one barcoded TCR beta cDNA was captured per two T cells.

Regarding this clonotype: This clone may be a read error of a much larger clone one base away.

A J-beta primer mix and a sample-barcoded 5' primer were used in a second PCR of about 7 to 12 cycles. A template-switch adaptor with 12 random nucleotides tagged each cDNA molecule. TCRdb re-analysed the 5' RACE reads in MiXCR, keeping a single row per CDR3 protein. The table lists about 930,000 distinct CDR3 sequences, 25% to 30% of them singletons. Trimming cost V 6 bases and J 10 bases, with 19 bases left between them. The CDR3 loop spans 14 amino acids. Extraction of total RNA produced a minimum of 6 micrograms from each sample. The same sample was also used in a study of T cells of mothers and their children. That work adds: The second PCR's M1S primer added sample barcodes and 2-4 random nucleotides.

The source of this sequence is a woman between 40 and 50 years old in good health. Sequencing was carried out using blood. The V call is TRBV12-3 or TRBV12-4, the J call TRBJ2-1; D is unclear. The CDR3 DNA is TGTGCCAGCAGAAATCGGGCGATAAATTACGAGCAGTTCTTC. Encoded protein: CASRNRAINYEQFF.